A single T cell receptor (beta chain) is shown here with its context. The antigen remains unidentified. This sample's time point: cycle 4 day 1 (C4D1), after five to seven weeks of nivolumab. Brentuximab vedotin exposure varied, and every patient relapsed after autologous stem cell transplantation. This specimen belongs to a study of PD-1 blockade in classical Hodgkin lymphoma. Study-wide results and caveats: For complete responders, baseline diversity was comparable to that of newly diagnosed patients. CD8+ TCR diversity did not rise significantly by C4D1, unlike CD4+. Newly diagnosed patients reportedly had lower baseline TCR diversity than healthy donors.

The CDR3 consists of 15 residues. The V end was cut by 0 bases, the J end by 0 bases, with 6 bases between. In germline, CDR1 is MNHEY, CDR2 SMNVEV (reference sequence). Sequencing used immunoSEQ multiplex PCR; TCRdb keeps in-frame clones, though not all of them. The sample records 7,000 to 8,500 clones, over 70% being singletons. V is TRBV27 and J is TRBJ1-3, with no clear D. The source was peripheral blood mononuclear cells (PBMCs), collected before the fourth cycle of nivolumab. The sequence came from a human donor with classical Hodgkin lymphoma. The CDR3, as DNA: TGTGCCAGCAGTTTATCGACGGGCTCTGGAAACACCATATATTTT. It codes for CASSLSTGSGNTIYF.